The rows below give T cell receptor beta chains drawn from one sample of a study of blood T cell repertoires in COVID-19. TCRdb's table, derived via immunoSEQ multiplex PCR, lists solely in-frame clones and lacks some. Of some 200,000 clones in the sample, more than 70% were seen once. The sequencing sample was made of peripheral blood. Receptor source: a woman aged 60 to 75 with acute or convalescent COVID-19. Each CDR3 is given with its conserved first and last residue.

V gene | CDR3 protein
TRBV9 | CASSPLSGPNNEQFF
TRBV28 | CASSLLTLTVNTEAFF
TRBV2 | CASLRVAGGGQDWDTQYF
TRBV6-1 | CASSASSGSITDTQYF
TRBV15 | CATSRDSGVVGNTIYF
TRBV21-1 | CASSRTGGTEAFF
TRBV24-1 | CATSGGTGLNTGELFF
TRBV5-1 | CASSADLNSYNEQFF
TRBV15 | CATSRDPGEAFF
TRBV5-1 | CASSLDAAYGYTF
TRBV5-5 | CASSQTLTGAPRNTIYF
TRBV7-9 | CASSLEGGSSPLHF
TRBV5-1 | CASSLTVSSGNTIYF
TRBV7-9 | CASSPRTGHRTDTQYF
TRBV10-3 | CAIRLQGGTEAFF
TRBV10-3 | CAISEATGTGWGTEAFF
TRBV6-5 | CASSKTTVTNTEAFF
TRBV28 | CASSFTGGITEAFF
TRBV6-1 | CASSDPGRTSGELFF
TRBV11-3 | CASSLVRGTRNEQFF
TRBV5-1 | CASSPRQGKDEQYF
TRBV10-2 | CASSELAGDWGEQFF
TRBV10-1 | CASSVTGETDTQYF
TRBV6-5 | CASSVTGDYGYTF
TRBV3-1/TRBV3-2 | CASSQDGGHTEAFF